Presented here are 16 T cell receptor beta chains from one specimen sequenced in a study of blood T cell repertoires in COVID-19 (dated by TCRdb to 2020 to 2022). Receptor libraries were prepared by the immunoSEQ multiplex PCR assay. Not all clones reach the TCRdb copy of this immuneACCESS table, which keeps in-frame sequences only. Checked studies attribute under half of the gap to unresolved V genes and leave the rest unexplained. Counted in this sample were 130,000 or so clones; about 83% of them appeared once. The top ten constitute about 1.4% of the sample. Specimen: peripheral blood. These TCRs come from a human donor in a cohort sampled during active COVID-19.

This clone was seen a single time. The gene calls are TRBV28 and TRBJ1-1; unclear D gene. The CDR3 totals 13 residues. Trimming removed 2 bases at V and 3 bases at J, with 7 bases between. Germline-derived CDR1 and CDR2 are MDHEN and SYDVKM. The CDR3: CASSLPLYTEAFF. CDR3 bases: TGTGCCAGCAGTTTACCCTTGTACACTGAAGCTTTCTTT.

This chain joins TRBV13 and TRBJ2-5; 8 bases map to TRBD1. V lost 5 bases to trimming and J lost 5 bases; unmatched junction nucleotides: 13. The germline V gene has CDR1 PRHDT and CDR2 FYEKMQ (reference sequence). The CDR3 has 16 amino acids. For the CDR3, the DNA is TGTGCCAGCAGCCTAAGGGTCCAGACAGGGGACGAGACCCAGTACTTC. Protein: CASSLRVQTGDETQYF.

The rearrangement joins TRBV27 to TRBJ2-2; 13 bases match TRBD2. J gave up 7 bases and V 7 bases, and 6 bases lay outside the gene matches. Germline assignment: CDR1 MNHEY and CDR2 SMNVEV (reference sequence). The CDR3 extends over 15 amino acids. The CDR3 coding sequence is TGTGCCAGCACCCGGGGACTAGCGGGAATCGGGGAGCTGTTTTTT. Its protein product is CASTRGLAGIGELFF.

The chain uses TRBV19 and TRBJ2-1; TRBD2 might be the D (6 bases). Germline V gene lookup returns CDR1 LNHDA and CDR2 SQIVND (reference sequence). The CDR3 runs to 13 residues. The V gene lost 5 bases and the J gene lost 9 bases, with 14 bases spanning the gap. The CDR3 DNA reads as TGTGCCAGTAGTCCGGGGGACCATCGTGAGCAGTTCTTC. This codes for CASSPGDHREQFF. The full variable domain, completed using reference TRBV19 and TRBJ2-1, is DGGITQSPKYLFRKEGQNVTLSCEQNLNHDAMYWYRQDPGQGLRLIYYSQIVNDFQKGDIAEGYSVSREKKESFPLTVTSAQKNPTAFYLCASSPGDHREQFFGPGTRLTVL.

Only one count was recorded for this clone. J is TRBJ1-2 and V is TRBV28; D remains unclear. This CDR3 has 12 amino acids. The germline V gene encodes CDR1 MDHEN and CDR2 SYDVKM. Trimming left V 6 bases short and J 8 bases short, with 13 bases between. The CDR3 region is CASRLGGQGYTF. CDR3 nucleotide sequence: TGTGCCAGCAGGTTGGGAGGCCAGGGCTACACCTTC.

In this sample, this clone turned up once. The chain joins TRBV30 to TRBJ1-2, with no clear D. CDR3 length: 13 residues. Trimming removed 1 base at V and 4 bases at J, with 10 bases between. Germline CDR1 and CDR2: GTSNPN and SVGIG (reference sequence). The CDR3 nucleotides are TGTGCCTGGAGTGCTGCGGGGAGCTATGGCTACACCTTC. Amino acid sequence: CAWSAAGSYGYTF.

This chain joins TRBV6-5 and TRBJ1-3; unclear D gene. CDR3 length: 15 residues. The V gene's germline CDR1 is MNHEY and CDR2 SVGAGI. V dropped 0 bases and J dropped 0 bases, with 6 bases sitting between them. The CDR3 region has the DNA TGTGCCAGCAGTTACTCTGCCAGCTCTGGAAACACCATATATTTT. Residues: CASSYSASSGNTIYF.

The chain has TRBV7-3 and TRBJ2-3; TRBD2 matches at 10 bases. The CDR3 runs to 15 residues. Losses at the gene ends were 7 bases for V and 0 bases for J; bases not matched to a gene: 4. CDR1 SGHTA and CDR2 FQGTGA come from the germline V gene. The CDR3 spells CASTPSGGSTDTQYF. The CDR3 DNA reads as TGTGCCAGCACCCCTAGCGGGGGTAGCACAGATACGCAGTATTTT.

The chain recombines TRBV5-4 with TRBJ2-7, with D possibly being TRBD1 (5 bases). Trimming took off 0 bases at V and 5 bases at J, with 15 bases between the two ends. The length of the CDR3 is 15 residues. The germline V gene encodes CDR1 SGHNT and CDR2 YYREEE (reference sequence). The CDR3 DNA is TGTGCCAGCAGCTTGGGTCATTCGCCCAGGGACGAGCAGTACTTC. Its protein is CASSLGHSPRDEQYF.

This chain uses TRBV11-3 with TRBJ2-5; maybe TRBD1 (6 bases). The germline V gene has CDR1 SGHNT and CDR2 YENEEA. The CDR3 loop spans 15 amino acids. Deletions cut 5 bases from V and 5 bases from J, with 18 bases between. The CDR3 DNA reads as TGTGCCAGCAGCCGTCTCCTAGGGACAAAGGAGACCCAGTACTTC. Translated: CASSRLLGTKETQYF.

The genes are TRBV18 and TRBJ1-2; D is perhaps TRBD1 (6 bases). CDR1 is KGHSH and CDR2 is LQKENI in the germline V gene. Deletions cut 5 bases from V and 7 bases from J, with 17 bases between. The CDR3 has 14 amino acids. The CDR3 protein is CASSSDRISPGYTF. CDR3 DNA: TGTGCCAGCTCAAGTGACAGGATTTCACCTGGCTACACCTTC.

The chain joins TRBV18 to TRBJ2-2, with TRBD2 matching 7 bases. In germline, CDR1 is KGHSH, CDR2 LQKENI. V shed 3 bases, J shed 2 bases, and the junction held 6 bases outside the gene matches. The CDR3 is 16 amino acids. CDR3 nucleotides: TGTGCCAGCTCACCGCGCCGGACTAGTAACACCGGGGAGCTGTTTTTT. Translating gives CASSPRRTSNTGELFF. Full variable domain (outside the CDR3, taken from reference TRBV18 and TRBJ2-2): NAGVMQNPRHLVRRRGQEARLRCSPMKGHSHVYWYRQLPEEGLKFMVYLQKENIIDESGMPKERFSAEFPKEGPSILRIQQVVRGDSAAYFCASSPRRTSNTGELFFGEGSRLTVL.

The CDR3 here is CASSLAASQFF. The DNA of the CDR3 is TGTGCCAGCAGCTTGGCGGCCAGTCAGTTCTTC. This chain joins TRBV7-2 and TRBJ2-1; D ambiguous. The CDR3 is 11 amino acids. V lost 3 bases and J 13 bases, leaving 10 bases between the germline ends. Germline V CDR1 and CDR2: SGHTA, FQGNSA.

V usage is TRBV6-6 and J usage is TRBJ2-7, with 10 bases that match TRBD2. The ends lost 5 bases at V and 7 bases at J; junction bases unmatched: 11. Germline CDR1 reads MNHNY; CDR2 reads SVGAGI (reference sequence). This CDR3 spans 15 amino acids. The CDR3 nucleotides are TGTGCCAGCAGTAAGGGGGTAGCGGGAGGCTCTGAGCAGTACTTC. It codes for CASSKGVAGGSEQYF.

The V gene is TRBV10-3, the J gene TRBJ2-7; 14 nucleotides align to TRBD2. This CDR3 contains 14 residues. With V trimmed by 6 bases and J by 6 bases, 4 bases remained unmatched. CDR1 is ENHRY, CDR2 SYGVKD, per germline. This chain's CDR3 is CAIRPGLAGVEQYF. CDR3 sequence (DNA): TGTGCCATCAGGCCGGGACTAGCGGGAGTCGAGCAGTACTTC.

This chain connects TRBV2 to TRBJ2-7; 9 bases are a match to TRBD2. The CDR3 is made up of 15 amino acids. Trimming took 1 base from V and 3 from J; bases not matched to a gene: 4. Per germline, CDR1 SNHLY and CDR2 FYNNEI. Here the CDR3 DNA reads TGTGCCAGCAGTGAAGAAGTAGCGGGAGTCTACGAGCAGTACTTC. It codes for CASSEEVAGVYEQYF.